This TCR beta chain was captured by sequencing in a study of lymphopenia after photon versus proton radiotherapy. This table comes from immunoSEQ multiplex PCR, and its TCRdb copy is limited to in-frame clones, with some not included. The table shows more than 70,000 clones, with more than 70% occurring only once. A note on this clone: Mismatch with germline at one junction end may stem from a read error.

This CDR3 region has 13 residues. CDR1 and CDR2 (germline): SSHAT, FNYEAQ (reference sequence). The origin of this receptor is a man aged 55 to 70 with pancreatic cancer. The material sequenced was peripheral blood, taken from a patient treated with proton-based radiotherapy. The chain employs TRBV7-7 and TRBJ2-1; D is undetermined. The CDR3 coding sequence is TGTGCTAGCAGCTTGCATGGGGTGAGTGAGCAGTTCTTC. This encodes CASSLHGVSEQFF.